These 25 T cell receptor beta chains were all obtained from the same sample, sequenced in a study of control samples from healthy donors and cancer patients (dated by TCRdb to 2019 to 2021). Libraries were made using the immunoSEQ multiplex PCR assay. TCRdb retrieved this table from immuneACCESS and kept in-frame rearrangements only. Not all clones are present; in checked studies, unresolved V genes account for under half, and no reason is known for the remainder. Recorded for this sample are 100,000 to 150,000 clones; around 92% of them occurred a single time. Under 9% of the sample lies in the top ten. Sequencing was performed on PBMCs. These receptors were collected from a man in his fifties or sixties with head and neck cancer.

V usage is TRBV27 and J usage is TRBJ2-1; D is perhaps TRBD2 (6 bases). Germline V lookup: CDR1 MNHEY, CDR2 SMNVEV (reference sequence). The germline V and J ends were trimmed by 1 base and 9 bases, with 16 bases remaining between them. The CDR3 spans 15 residues. The CDR3 here is CASSLWGGITGEQFF. The DNA of the CDR3 is TGTGCCAGCAGTTTATGGGGCGGGATCACCGGTGAGCAGTTCTTC.

This sequence joins TRBV28 and TRBJ2-7; TRBD1 agrees at 9 bases. CDR3 size: 14 residues. Per germline, CDR1 MDHEN and CDR2 SYDVKM. The V and J ends lost 5 bases and 7 bases, in that order; junction bases with no gene match: 9. The CDR3 spells CASSPTGGYGEQYF. In DNA, the CDR3 is TGTGCCAGCAGTCCCACAGGGGGCTATGGAGAGCAGTACTTC.

This chain links TRBV10-2 with TRBJ2-5; possible D gene TRBD2, 6 bases. The CDR3 covers 14 residues. Trimming pared 3 bases from V and 3 bases from J, leaving 11 bases between. Per the germline V gene, CDR1 is WSHSY and CDR2 is SAAADI. The chain's CDR3 is CASSEAGRKETQYF. The DNA for the CDR3 is TGCGCCAGCAGTGAAGCCGGGAGAAAAGAGACCCAGTACTTC.

The V call is TRBV5-4, the J call TRBJ1-1; D is possibly TRBD1 (6 bases). The CDR3 runs 12 residues. The V gene lost 2 bases and the J gene lost 9 bases, with 11 bases spanning the gap. Germline CDR1 reads SGHNT; CDR2 reads YYREEE (reference sequence). CDR3 nucleotide sequence: TGTGCCAGCAGCTTCTATGGGACAAAAGCTTTCTTT. This sequence encodes CASSFYGTKAFF.

This chain connects TRBV19 to TRBJ2-5; D remains ambiguous. Germline V lookup: CDR1 LNHDA, CDR2 SQIVND (reference sequence). V was clipped by 6 bases and J by 1 base, with 6 bases between them. The CDR3 is made up of 12 amino acids. CDR3 amino acids: CASSHLQETQYF. The CDR3 coding sequence is TGTGCCAGTAGCCACCTCCAAGAGACCCAGTACTTC.

This chain joins TRBV6-5 and TRBJ2-3, with 7 bases that match TRBD2. The CDR3 has 14 residues. Germline loops: CDR1 MNHEY, CDR2 SVGAGI. V gave up 5 bases and J gave up 4 bases; unmatched junction bases: 6. The CDR3 nucleotides are TGTGCCAGCAGTAGGACTAGAAACGCAGATACGCAGTATTTT. Protein product: CASSRTRNADTQYF.

This chain connects TRBV24-1 to TRBJ2-5; D gene uncertain. The V gene's germline CDR1 is KGHDR and CDR2 SFDVKD. This CDR3 region has 14 residues. Between the trimmed V and J ends, which lost 1 base and 1 base, there was a span of 6 bases. CDR3 loop: CATSDLNSQETQYF. CDR3 bases: TGTGCCACCAGTGATTTAAACAGCCAAGAGACCCAGTACTTC.

J is TRBJ2-7 and V is TRBV5-1; the D is unclear. The CDR3 covers 13 residues. Germline V CDR1 and CDR2: SGHRS, YFSETQ. Trimming took off 5 bases at V and 2 bases at J, with 11 bases between the two ends. The CDR3 loop reads CASSSDKAYEQYF. CDR3 nucleotides: TGCGCCAGCAGTTCCGACAAGGCCTACGAGCAGTACTTC.

With regard to this clone: Germline is not matched at one junction end, which may reflect a read error. The chain carries TRBV11-3 and TRBJ1-1, with D hard to call. CDR3 size: 16 residues. Germline V CDR1 and CDR2: SGHNT, YENEEA. CDR3 sequence reads: CASSLEGGRMNTEAFF. CDR3 bases: TGTGCCAGCAGTTTAGAAGGAGGACGAATGAACACTGAAGCTTTCTTT.

The rearrangement uses TRBV15 and TRBJ2-5; D tentatively reads TRBD1 or TRBD2 (5 bases each). Germline V lookup: CDR1 LNHNV, CDR2 YYDKDF (reference sequence). This CDR3 is 14 amino acids long. V dropped 1 base and J dropped 5 bases, with 11 bases sitting between them. In DNA, the CDR3 is TGTGCCACCAGCAGAGCCCGGGGCGCGGAGACCCAGTACTTC. It encodes CATSRARGAETQYF.

This clone has just one count. This chain's CDR3 is CASSPTTGQQSPLHF. The CDR3 DNA is TGTGCCAGCTCACCAACGACAGGGCAGCAGTCACCCCTCCACTTT. The chain carries TRBV18 and TRBJ1-6; TRBD1 matches 7 bases. The junction had 8 bases not matched to a gene; V was cut back by 2 bases and J by 10 bases. The CDR3 sequence is 15 residues long. CDR1 and CDR2 from the germline V gene are KGHSH and LQKENI.

The rearrangement uses TRBV14 and TRBJ2-1, with a tentative D call TRBD2 (6 bases). The V end lost 4 bases, the J end lost 3 bases, and 16 bases lay between the germline ends. The CDR3 spans 16 residues. Germline V lookup: CDR1 SGHDN, CDR2 FVKESK. CDR3 in DNA: TGTGCCAGCAGCCCCCTCGACGGGAGCCGCTACAATGAGCAGTTCTTC. This codes for CASSPLDGSRYNEQFF. The full variable domain, its missing parts supplied by reference TRBV14 and TRBJ2-1, is EAGVTQFPSHSVIEKGQTVTLRCDPISGHDNLYWYRRVMGKEIKFLLHFVKESKQDESGMPNNRFLAERTGGTYSTLKVQPAELEDSGVYFCASSPLDGSRYNEQFFGPGTRLTVL.

This rearrangement joins TRBV18 to TRBJ1-6, with 9 bases matching TRBD1. V lost 2 bases, J lost 10 bases, and 6 bases stayed unmatched. In germline, CDR1 is KGHSH, CDR2 LQKENI. The CDR3 runs 15 residues. The CDR3 DNA is TGTGCCAGCTCACCAGGGGGGACAGGGACCTCACCCCTCCACTTT. This encodes CASSPGGTGTSPLHF. The full variable domain, its missing parts supplied by reference TRBV18 and TRBJ1-6, is NAGVMQNPRHLVRRRGQEARLRCSPMKGHSHVYWYRQLPEEGLKFMVYLQKENIIDESGMPKERFSAEFPKEGPSILRIQQVVRGDSAAYFCASSPGGTGTSPLHFGNGTRLTVT.

The CDR3 loop reads CASSPIRGGLNEQFF. CDR3 nucleotide sequence: TGCGCCAGCAGCCCTATACGGGGGGGTCTGAATGAGCAGTTCTTC. This chain connects TRBV5-1 to TRBJ2-1; 8 nucleotides line up with TRBD2. The CDR3 covers 15 residues. CDR1 is SGHRS and CDR2 is YFSETQ in the germline V gene. V lost 4 bases to trimming and J lost 7 bases; unmatched junction nucleotides: 10.

The chain links TRBV6-5 to TRBJ2-1; D could derive from TRBD1 or TRBD2 (7 bases each). The CDR3 has 13 residues. Trimming took off 5 bases at V and 7 bases at J, with 12 bases between the two ends. Germline lookup yields CDR1 MNHEY and CDR2 SVGAGI. Here the CDR3 DNA reads TGTGCCAGCAGTCATCAGGGGGGGAATGAGCAGTTCTTC. Encoded protein: CASSHQGGNEQFF.

CDR3 sequence reads: CASSLGWGGTEAFF. The CDR3 coding sequence is TGTGCCAGCAGCTTGGGTTGGGGGGGCACTGAAGCTTTCTTT. V gene TRBV5-4 combines with J gene TRBJ1-1; possibly TRBD1 for D (5 bases). CDR3 size: 14 residues. Trimming removed 0 bases at V and 4 bases at J, with 10 bases between. Germline loops: CDR1 SGHNT, CDR2 YYREEE (reference sequence).

The genes are TRBV3-1 (or the pseudogene TRBV3-2) and TRBJ1-5, with D unresolved. Germline CDR1 and CDR2: LGHDT and YNNKEL (reference sequence). The CDR3 has 15 residues. Trimming removed 1 base at V and 4 bases at J, with 11 bases between. CDR3 bases: TGTGCCAGCAGCCAAGTTCCAGAGTTTAATCAGCCCCAGCATTTT. Translation gives CASSQVPEFNQPQHF.

J is TRBJ2-2 and V is TRBV7-9; 7 bases fit TRBD1. Germline V gene data show CDR1 as SEHNR and CDR2 as FQNEAQ (reference sequence). The junction had 16 bases not matched to a gene; V was cut back by 5 bases and J by 1 base. The CDR3 runs 19 residues. The CDR3 spells CASSPTGTEVPENTGELFF. In DNA, the CDR3 is TGTGCCAGCAGCCCAACCGGGACAGAAGTACCAGAGAACACCGGGGAGCTGTTTTTT.

V is TRBV6-5 and J is TRBJ2-1; perhaps TRBD1 as D (6 bases). Germline V gene sequence: CDR1 MNHEY, CDR2 SVGAGI. The V end lost 2 bases, the J end lost 4 bases, and 15 bases lay between the germline ends. CDR3 length equals 16 residues. CDR3 coding DNA: TGTGCCAGCAGTTACGGCAGGGGAAAACAATACAATGAGCAGTTCTTC. This codes for CASSYGRGKQYNEQFF.

This clone was seen a single time. This sequence joins TRBV11-2 and TRBJ1-5; D gene uncertain. CDR1 and CDR2 (germline): SGHAT, FQNNGV. The CDR3 totals 15 residues. V dropped 1 base and J dropped 6 bases, with 13 bases sitting between them. CDR3 region: CASSLGATGSQPQHF. The DNA of the CDR3 is TGTGCCAGCAGCTTAGGGGCAACGGGGAGTCAGCCCCAGCATTTT.

This clone has a single count. The chain has TRBV9 and TRBJ2-7; D not resolved. The CDR3 has 13 amino acids. The germline V and J ends were trimmed by 5 bases and 2 bases, with 11 bases remaining between them. CDR1 is SGDLS and CDR2 is YYNGEE in the germline V gene. DNA for the CDR3: TGTGCCAGCAGTCCGGGTGGGACCTACGAGCAGTACTTC. This sequence encodes CASSPGGTYEQYF.

The chain is built from TRBV7-9 and TRBJ2-1; either TRBD1 or TRBD2 may fit D (5 bases each). The CDR3 extends over 14 amino acids. The V and J ends lost 11 bases and 1 base respectively, with 15 bases between them. The germline V gene encodes CDR1 SEHNR and CDR2 FQNEAQ (reference sequence). The CDR3 DNA sequence: TGTGCCGGGACCTTCGGGGCGTCCTACAATGAGCAGTTCTTC. Translation gives CAGTFGASYNEQFF.

CDR3: CASTSHSGTSGRHEQYF. The DNA for the CDR3 is TGCGCCAGTACTTCTCACTCCGGGACTAGCGGGAGGCACGAGCAGTACTTC. The chain recombines TRBV23-1 with TRBJ2-7; 15 bases fit TRBD2. TRBV23-1 is reported as an ORF; its role is uncertain. Germline trimming cut 9 bases from V and 5 bases from J; bases unmatched to any gene: 14. The CDR3 covers 17 residues.

J is TRBJ1-2 and V is TRBV2; D might be TRBD1 (5 bases). With 6 bases removed from V and 8 bases from J, the gap between germline ends came to 16 bases. This CDR3 spans 13 amino acids. The germline V gene has CDR1 SNHLY and CDR2 FYNNEI. The CDR3 loop reads CASSLNTGGGYTF. The CDR3, as DNA: TGTGCCAGCAGCCTAAACACTGGGGGGGGCTACACCTTC.

The rearrangement joins TRBV4-3 to TRBJ2-1; 8 bases fit TRBD2. Germline CDR1 LGHNA, CDR2 YSLEER. The V and J ends lost 0 bases and 10 bases, in that order; junction bases with no gene match: 11. The CDR3 loop spans 16 amino acids. The DNA of the CDR3 is TGCGCCAGCAGCCAAGAAATCGCTAGCGGGCGACGGGAGCAGTTCTTC. The encoded protein is CASSQEIASGRREQFF.